This TCR beta chain was obtained from a study of T cell changes during pregnancy in multiple sclerosis. This CDR3 comprises 16 residues. Germline V gene lookup returns CDR1 LGHNA and CDR2 YNFKEQ. The V end was cut by 4 bases, the J end by 2 bases, with 15 bases between. Here immunoSEQ multiplex PCR was the method, and the copy in TCRdb shows in-frame clones only, minus some. This table has about 100,000 clones, 94% appearing once. J is TRBJ2-1 and V is TRBV4-2, with D possibly being TRBD1 (6 bases). The material sequenced was peripheral blood, taken before pregnancy. This sequence was found in a female donor with multiple sclerosis, enrolled in a pregnancy study. The CDR3 protein is CASSLPTGMTYNEQFF. The CDR3 DNA follows: TGTGCCAGCAGCCTACCGACAGGCATGACCTACAATGAGCAGTTCTTC.